This TCR beta chain was identified in a study of cytomegalovirus exposure and HLA in healthy donors. The length of the CDR3 is 14 residues. V was pared by 5 bases and J by 4 bases, with 4 bases of the junction left unmatched. Germline CDR1 and CDR2: SGHVS and FQNEAQ. PCR primers comprised 60 Vbeta and 13 Jbeta primers. Clones were sequenced by immunoSEQ multiplex PCR, and TCRdb holds only the in-frame ones, with some missing. Of around 52,000 clones listed, about 79% are singletons. What was sequenced was PBMCs. The receptor was derived from a man in his forties in good health and CMV-seronegative. This chain connects TRBV7-8 to TRBJ1-5, with 8 bases fitting TRBD1. CDR3 in DNA: TGTGCCAGCAGCCACAGACAGGGGAATCAGCCCCAGCATTTT. Translation gives CASSHRQGNQPQHF.